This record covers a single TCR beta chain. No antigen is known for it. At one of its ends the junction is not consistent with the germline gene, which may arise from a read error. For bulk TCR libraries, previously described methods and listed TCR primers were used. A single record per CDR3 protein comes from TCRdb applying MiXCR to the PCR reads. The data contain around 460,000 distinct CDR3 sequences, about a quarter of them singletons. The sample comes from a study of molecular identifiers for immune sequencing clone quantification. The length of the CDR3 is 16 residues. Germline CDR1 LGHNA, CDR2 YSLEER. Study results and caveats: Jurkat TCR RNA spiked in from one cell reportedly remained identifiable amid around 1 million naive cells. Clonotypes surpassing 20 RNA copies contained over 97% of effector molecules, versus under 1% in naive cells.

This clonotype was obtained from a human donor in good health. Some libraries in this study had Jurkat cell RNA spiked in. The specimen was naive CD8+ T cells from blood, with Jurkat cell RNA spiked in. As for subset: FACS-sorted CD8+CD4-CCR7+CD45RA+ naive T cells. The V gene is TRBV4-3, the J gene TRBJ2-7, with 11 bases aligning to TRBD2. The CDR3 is CPSSQDSASGGYEQYF. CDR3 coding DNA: TGCCCCAGCAGCCAAGATTCGGCTAGCGGGGGGTACGAGCAGTACTTC.